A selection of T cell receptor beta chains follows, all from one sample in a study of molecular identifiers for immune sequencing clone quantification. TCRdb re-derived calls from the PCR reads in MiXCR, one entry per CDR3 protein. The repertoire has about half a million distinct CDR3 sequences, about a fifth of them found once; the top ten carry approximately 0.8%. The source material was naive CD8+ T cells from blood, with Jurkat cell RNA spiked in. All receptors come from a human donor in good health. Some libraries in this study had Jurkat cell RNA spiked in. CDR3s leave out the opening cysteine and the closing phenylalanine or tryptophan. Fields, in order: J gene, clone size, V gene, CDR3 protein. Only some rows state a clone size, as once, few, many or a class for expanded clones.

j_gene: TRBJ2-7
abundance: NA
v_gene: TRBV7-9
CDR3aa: ASSPPTEGTHEQY

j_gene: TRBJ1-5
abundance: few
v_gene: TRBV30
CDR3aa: AWSPGGSSNQPQH

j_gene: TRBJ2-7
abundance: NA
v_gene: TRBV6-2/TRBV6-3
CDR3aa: ASSYRLERPYEQY

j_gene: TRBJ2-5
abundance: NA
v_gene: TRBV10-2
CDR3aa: ASSEVSWGYGETQY

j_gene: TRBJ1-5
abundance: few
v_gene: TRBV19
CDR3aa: ASRPDSDNQPQH

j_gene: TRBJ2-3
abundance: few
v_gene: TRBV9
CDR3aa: ASSVEGGLGTDTQY

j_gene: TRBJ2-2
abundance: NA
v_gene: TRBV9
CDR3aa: ASSVVSGWTGELF

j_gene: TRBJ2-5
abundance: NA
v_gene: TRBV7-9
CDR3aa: ASSSSDRGLETQY

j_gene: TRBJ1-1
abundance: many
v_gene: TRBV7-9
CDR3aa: ASSWDRGRTEAF

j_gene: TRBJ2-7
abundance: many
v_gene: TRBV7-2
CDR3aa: ASSLPDRSYEQY

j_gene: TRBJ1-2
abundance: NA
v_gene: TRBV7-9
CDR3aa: ASSLSGGQGYT

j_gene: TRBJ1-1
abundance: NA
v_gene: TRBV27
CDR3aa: ASSSGTALTEAF

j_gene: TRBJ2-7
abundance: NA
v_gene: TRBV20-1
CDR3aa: SARAAGDTYEQY

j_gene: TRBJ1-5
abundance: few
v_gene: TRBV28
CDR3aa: ASSPWGRGDGNQPQH

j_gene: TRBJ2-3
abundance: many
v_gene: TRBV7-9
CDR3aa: ASSPGASMADTQY

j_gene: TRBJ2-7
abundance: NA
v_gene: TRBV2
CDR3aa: ASSEGGDDYEQY

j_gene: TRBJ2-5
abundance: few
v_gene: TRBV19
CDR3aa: ASSIWTSGIEETQY

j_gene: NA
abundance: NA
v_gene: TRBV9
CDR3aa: ASSGQGASNQPQY

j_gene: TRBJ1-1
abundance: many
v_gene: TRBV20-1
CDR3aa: SAWTGTQNTEAF

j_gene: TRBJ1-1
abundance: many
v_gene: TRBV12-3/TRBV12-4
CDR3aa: ASSDGTSFGTEAF

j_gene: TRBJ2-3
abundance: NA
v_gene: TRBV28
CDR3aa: ASSSSGFRTDTQY

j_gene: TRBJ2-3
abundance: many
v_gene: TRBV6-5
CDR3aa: ASSPSGRVTDTQY

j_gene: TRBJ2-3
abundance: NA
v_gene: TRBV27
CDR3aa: ASGVLGSTDTQY

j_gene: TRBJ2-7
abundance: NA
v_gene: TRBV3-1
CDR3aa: ASSGVAWYEQY

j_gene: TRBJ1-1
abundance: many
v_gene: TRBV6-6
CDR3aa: ASSSHPGLNTEAF

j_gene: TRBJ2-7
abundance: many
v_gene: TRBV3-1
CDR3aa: ASSQFSGGYEQY

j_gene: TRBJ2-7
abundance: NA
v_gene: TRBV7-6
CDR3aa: ASSFSRGIGYEQY

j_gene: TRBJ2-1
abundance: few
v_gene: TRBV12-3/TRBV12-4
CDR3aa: ASSHGTNYNEQF

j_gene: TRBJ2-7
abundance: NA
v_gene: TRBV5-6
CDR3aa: ASSLADGLDEYEQY

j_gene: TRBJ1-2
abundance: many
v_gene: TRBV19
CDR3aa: ASSYGVPDGYT

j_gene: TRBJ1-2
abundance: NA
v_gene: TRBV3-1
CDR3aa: ASSQDVLALYGYT

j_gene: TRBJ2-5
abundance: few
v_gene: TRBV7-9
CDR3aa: ASSRLAGLETQY

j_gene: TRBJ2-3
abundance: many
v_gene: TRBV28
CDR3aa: ASSSHTDTQY

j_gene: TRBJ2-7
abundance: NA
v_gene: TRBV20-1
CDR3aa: SARDTSGSGVWYEQY

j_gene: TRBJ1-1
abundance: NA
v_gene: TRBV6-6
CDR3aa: ASSTRDRGAEAF

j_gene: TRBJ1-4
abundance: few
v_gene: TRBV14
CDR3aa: ASSQGTGEKLF

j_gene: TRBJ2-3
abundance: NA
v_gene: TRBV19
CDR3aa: ASSPLAGVKDTQY

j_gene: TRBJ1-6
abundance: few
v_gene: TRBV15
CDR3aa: ATSSTGGGYNSPLH

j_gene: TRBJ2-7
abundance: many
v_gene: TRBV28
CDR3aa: ASSLFNSYEQY

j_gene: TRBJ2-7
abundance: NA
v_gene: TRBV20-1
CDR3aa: SARDSLKGPHEQY

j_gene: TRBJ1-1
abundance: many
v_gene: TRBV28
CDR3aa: ASKRAQGNTEAF

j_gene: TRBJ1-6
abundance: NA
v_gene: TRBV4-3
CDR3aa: ASSQDRGQANSPLH

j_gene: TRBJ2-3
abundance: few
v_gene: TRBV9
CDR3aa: ASSEQDHWGDTQY

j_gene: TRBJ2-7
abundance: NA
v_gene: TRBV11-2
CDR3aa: ASSFGAGAYKQY

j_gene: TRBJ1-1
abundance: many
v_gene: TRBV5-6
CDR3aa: ASSSGRGTEAF

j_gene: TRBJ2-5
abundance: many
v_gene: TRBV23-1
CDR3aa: ASSHFDSLVETQY

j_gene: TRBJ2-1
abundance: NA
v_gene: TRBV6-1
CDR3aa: AVMGVPSYNEQF

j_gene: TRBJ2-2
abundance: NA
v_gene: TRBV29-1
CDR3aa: SVGDRNTGELF